Listed here is a single TCR beta chain. Its cognate antigen has yet to be identified. No clone much larger than this one lies a single base away; base qualities are absent. In the prospective study, participants were roughly 18 to 95 years old, resided in about two dozen geographic areas of the United States, and were enrolled through a virtual design. Cohort assignment in the prospective study relied on participant-reported clinical history from a screening survey and a study questionnaire. For ImmuneRACE Cohort 3, a participant was defined as recovered based on two consecutive negative NP/OP PCR tests, clearance by a healthcare professional, or resolution of symptoms. Mobile phlebotomists in the prospective study collected whole blood, serum and a nasopharyngeal or oropharyngeal swab from every participant. Over a roughly 2-month period, participants in the prospective study had the option of providing additional blood draws and questionnaires. Before DNA extraction, blood samples from the prospective study were shipped at room temperature or frozen.

The CDR3 contains 13 residues, cysteine and phenylalanine counted. Of all the DNA, just the CDR3 is kept, 39 bases in frame from base 1. V is cut by 4 bases and J by 7 bases, and the space between the germline ends is 11 bases. The germline V gene supplies CDR1 SGHAT and CDR2 FQNNGV. TCRbeta CDR3 regions were amplified from genomic DNA by means of the immunoSEQ Assay, a bias-controlled multiplex PCR. In the paper's pipeline: The number of nucleated cells in each sample was estimated from the amplification of reference gene primers within the assay. To quantify the absolute abundance of each unique TCRbeta CDR3 rearrangement, sequence reads were collapsed and filtered. Productive Simpson clonality was computed per sample as the square root of Simpson's diversity index over productive rearrangements. Entries here come from immuneACCESS through TCRdb and include only in-frame sequences with V and J called. Some clones fail to appear in such tables; in the studies checked, an unresolved V gene covers under half of the shortfall, and the cause of the remainder is unknown. For V, J and clone size, that table is used; D and trimming come from the DNA. In this sample the table shows around 130,000 clones, 70% to 90% of which occur a single time. The ten most abundant clones make up about 2.5% of the sample.

The data stem from a study of blood T cell repertoires in COVID-19 (dated by TCRdb to 2018 to 2020). For context, the study as a whole: The collaborator samples originated in the United States, Italy and Spain and spanned the acute and convalescent phases of COVID-19. The prospective study material was composed of cDNA or gDNA derived from T cells, B-cell-depleted T cells, or PBMCs. The dataset comprised deeply sampled blood TCRbeta repertoires from subjects exposed to, actively infected with, or recovered from COVID-19. Where available, HLA class I and class II types were taken from metadata supplied by the sample provider and were not determined by assay-based typing. The samples were drawn from two sources: the first 160 participants of the ongoing ImmuneRACE study, and 1,200 or so subjects contributed by 6 global collaborators. Sample metadata almost always included a de-identified subject ID, COVID-19 status, age in years and sex. The repertoires were released in a freely available public database intended as a resource for research on the immune response to SARS-CoV-2. Here is what the overall study found, with its caveats: How much clinical and demographic metadata was included differed by source and by participant, and the metadata was provided uncurated.

The TCR sequence derives from a woman aged 50 to 60 who had recovered from COVID-19. The sequencing sample was made of PBMCs or T cells enriched from blood (not recorded which). Rearrangement joined TRBV11-2 to TRBJ2-1; tentative D gene TRBD1, with 6 bases matching. The sequenced DNA: TGTGCCAGCAGCTACAGGGCTAATAATGAGCAGTTCTTC. Translation gives CASSYRANNEQFF.